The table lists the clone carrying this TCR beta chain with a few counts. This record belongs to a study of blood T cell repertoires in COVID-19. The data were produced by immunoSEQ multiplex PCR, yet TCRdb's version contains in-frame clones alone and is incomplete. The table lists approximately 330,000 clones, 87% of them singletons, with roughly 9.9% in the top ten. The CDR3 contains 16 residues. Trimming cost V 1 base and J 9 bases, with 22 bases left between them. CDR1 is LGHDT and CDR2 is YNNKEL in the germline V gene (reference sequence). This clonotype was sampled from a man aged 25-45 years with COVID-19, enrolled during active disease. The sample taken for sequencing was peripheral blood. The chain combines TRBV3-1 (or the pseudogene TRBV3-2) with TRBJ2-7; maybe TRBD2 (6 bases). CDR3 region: CASSQVPAGIYDGQYF. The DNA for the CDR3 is TGTGCCAGCAGCCAAGTTCCAGCGGGTATATACGACGGGCAGTACTTC.